These T cell receptor beta chains were read from a single sample in a study of shared clonotypes between healthy human individuals. Using immunoSEQ multiplex PCR, the repertoire was profiled, and TCRdb retains in-frame clones only, with some absent. The sample has approximately 2.3 million clones; more than 85% are singletons. The sequenced material came from naive CD4+ T cells from PBMCs. These receptor sequences come from a man aged 18 to 30 in good health. Some clones in this sample may be carry-over from other donors' samples. Both conserved end residues are part of each CDR3. D genes are given only for firm matches. Size is stated for part of the rows, as once, few or many counts, or as a class when the clone is expanded.

d_call	v_call	j_call	clone_size	cdr3_nt	cdr3_aa
-	TRBV30	TRBJ1-1	few	TGTGCCTGGACCGGTGGGCCAAACACTGAAGCTTTCTTT	CAWTGGPNTEAFF
-	TRBV7-2	TRBJ2-3	-	TGTGCCAGCAGTTTTAGTCCCAGGAGCACAGATACGCAGTATTTT	CASSFSPRSTDTQYF
-	TRBV27	TRBJ1-4	few	TGTGCCAGCAGTCCGAGGGAGAATGAAAAACTGTTTTTT	CASSPRENEKLFF
-	TRBV6-5	TRBJ2-7	once	TGTGCCAGCAGTTACTCGAACGAGGCCCGAAACGAGCAGTACTTC	CASSYSNEARNEQYF
TRBD2	TRBV4-3	TRBJ2-7	-	TGCGCCAGCAGCCGAGGACTAGCGGGAGGAATTGGTACCTACGAGCAGTACTTC	CASSRGLAGGIGTYEQYF
-	TRBV29-1	TRBJ2-7	-	TGCAGCGTTGAAGAAAGGTTAAGATCGGGGCCCGTCTCCTACGAGCAGTACTTC	CSVEERLRSGPVSYEQYF
-	TRBV7-9	TRBJ2-7	-	TGCGCCAGCAGCCCCAGGACGGATCCCTACGAGCAGTACTTC	CASSPRTDPYEQYF
-	TRBV6-1	TRBJ2-1	-	TGTGCCAGCAGTGAAGCGCTGCCTAGAACCAATGAGCAGTTCTTC	CASSEALPRTNEQFF
-	TRBV15	TRBJ2-3	-	TGTGCCACCAGCAGAGATCTTGGGGCAGATACGCAGTATTTT	CATSRDLGADTQYF
TRBD1	TRBV5-1	TRBJ1-5	-	TGCGCCAGCAGCGTCGGACAGGGCAATCAGCCCCAGCATTTT	CASSVGQGNQPQHF
TRBD2	TRBV9	TRBJ2-7	once	TGTGCCAGCAGCGTAGGGGCGGGAGGGACCTTCTACGAGCAGTACTTC	CASSVGAGGTFYEQYF
TRBD1	TRBV4-1	TRBJ2-4	-	TGCGCCAGCCGCCAAGCATGGGACAGTCGAAATCAGTACTTC	CASRQAWDSRNQYF
-	TRBV5-1	TRBJ2-7	-	TGCGCCAGCACGGACGGATCTCCGGGGTACGAGCAGTACTTC	CASTDGSPGYEQYF
TRBD1	TRBV2	TRBJ2-3	-	TGTGCCAGCAGTCTCGACAGGGTCACAGATACGCAGTATTTT	CASSLDRVTDTQYF
-	TRBV9	TRBJ2-6	-	TGTGCCAGCAGCGTAGGTCACCATTGGAGCTCTGGGGCCAACGTCCTGACTTTC	CASSVGHHWSSGANVLTF
-	TRBV19	TRBJ1-1	-	TGTGCCAGTACCTTGATGGGGCGCTTAACTGAAGCTTTCTTT	CASTLMGRLTEAFF
-	TRBV9	TRBJ2-7	-	TGTGCCAGCAGCGTAGGAAGCTCCTACGAGCAGTACTTC	CASSVGSSYEQYF
-	TRBV7-3	TRBJ2-5	-	TGTGCCAGCAGCGACCCAGGAGAGACCCAGTACTTC	CASSDPGETQYF